A selection of T cell receptor beta chains follows, all from one sample in a study of blood T cells in healthy people across ages. TCRdb processed the 5' RACE reads anew with MiXCR; each CDR3 protein has one entry. The sample lists approximately 580,000 distinct CDR3 sequences; approximately 25% were seen once. A further study also used this sample, focusing on T cells of mothers and their children.

Sequencing was performed on blood. All receptors derive from a boy under 18 in good health. CDR3s include the opening cysteine and the closing phenylalanine or tryptophan. The D gene is left open where the match is weak. The size entry is marked missing in some rows and otherwise reads once, few, many or a size class.

v_call: TRBV6-5
d_call: TRBD1
clone_size: few
j_call: TRBJ2-7
cdr3_aa: CASSYGGQGVGEQYF
cdr3_nt: TGTGCCAGCAGTTACGGGGGACAGGGCGTGGGAGAGCAGTACTTC

v_call: TRBV2
d_call: -
clone_size: few
j_call: TRBJ2-2
cdr3_aa: CASKAGRNTGELFF
cdr3_nt: TGTGCCAGCAAGGCAGGGAGGAATACGGGGGAGCTGTTTTTT

v_call: TRBV4-2
d_call: -
clone_size: -
j_call: TRBJ2-2
cdr3_aa: CASSQTRGAGELFF
cdr3_nt: TGTGCCAGCAGCCAGACACGTGGGGCCGGGGAGCTGTTTTTT

v_call: TRBV19
d_call: -
clone_size: -
j_call: TRBJ2-5
cdr3_aa: CASSIVSGQETQYF
cdr3_nt: TGTGCCAGTAGTATAGTTTCAGGTCAAGAGACCCAGTACTTC

v_call: TRBV7-9
d_call: -
clone_size: -
j_call: TRBJ2-2
cdr3_aa: CASAPRGGSTTGELFF
cdr3_nt: TGTGCCAGCGCCCCTCGGGGCGGGTCTACCACCGGGGAGCTGTTTTTT

v_call: TRBV7-9
d_call: -
clone_size: -
j_call: TRBJ1-1
cdr3_aa: CASSITGMGNTEAFF
cdr3_nt: TGTGCCAGCAGCATAACAGGGATGGGAAACACTGAAGCTTTCTTT

v_call: TRBV6-5
d_call: -
clone_size: -
j_call: TRBJ1-2
cdr3_aa: CASSYSRSRGDGYTF
cdr3_nt: TGTGCCAGCAGTTACTCGAGGAGCAGGGGCGATGGCTACACCTTC

v_call: TRBV9
d_call: -
clone_size: few
j_call: TRBJ2-1
cdr3_aa: CASSVQGSYNEQSF
cdr3_nt: TGTGCCAGCAGCGTACAGGGATCCTACAATGAGCAGTCCTTC

v_call: TRBV6-5
d_call: TRBD1
clone_size: -
j_call: TRBJ1-1
cdr3_aa: CASSVDRGGTEAFF
cdr3_nt: TGTGCCAGCAGTGTAGACAGGGGAGGCACTGAAGCTTTCTTT

v_call: TRBV7-6
d_call: -
clone_size: -
j_call: TRBJ2-5
cdr3_aa: CASRSQGLRGGKETQYF
cdr3_nt: TGTGCCAGCAGATCTCAGGGGCTAAGGGGAGGGAAAGAGACCCAGTACTTC

v_call: TRBV28
d_call: TRBD1
clone_size: few
j_call: TRBJ2-5
cdr3_aa: CASSSQDRGETQYF
cdr3_nt: TGTGCCAGCAGTTCGCAGGACAGGGGAGAGACCCAGTACTTC

v_call: TRBV20-1
d_call: TRBD1
clone_size: few
j_call: TRBJ2-5
cdr3_aa: CSAERGQVRETQYF
cdr3_nt: TGCAGTGCCGAGAGGGGGCAAGTTCGAGAGACCCAGTACTTC

v_call: TRBV14
d_call: -
clone_size: -
j_call: TRBJ1-4
cdr3_aa: CASSHLNGAVGQKLFF
cdr3_nt: TGTGCCAGCAGCCACTTGAACGGCGCGGTTGGGCAAAAACTGTTTTTT

v_call: TRBV7-9
d_call: TRBD2
clone_size: -
j_call: TRBJ2-1
cdr3_aa: CASSQASGVNEQFF
cdr3_nt: TGTGCCAGCAGCCAAGCTAGCGGGGTTAATGAGCAGTTCTTC

v_call: TRBV5-1
d_call: -
clone_size: -
j_call: TRBJ1-5
cdr3_aa: CASSLAGEGNQPQHF
cdr3_nt: TGCGCCAGCAGCCTGGCGGGCGAGGGCAATCAGCCCCAGCATTTT

v_call: TRBV27
d_call: -
clone_size: -
j_call: TRBJ2-5
cdr3_aa: CASSMTARETQYF
cdr3_nt: TGTGCCAGCAGCATGACGGCGAGGGAGACCCAGTACTTC

v_call: TRBV4-3
d_call: -
clone_size: few
j_call: TRBJ2-3
cdr3_aa: CASSQIRTDVDTQYF
cdr3_nt: TGCGCCAGCAGCCAAATCAGGACCGATGTGGATACGCAGTATTTT

v_call: TRBV19
d_call: -
clone_size: -
j_call: TRBJ1-2
cdr3_aa: CASSFQGSAGYTF
cdr3_nt: TGTGCCAGTAGCTTCCAGGGGAGTGCCGGCTACACCTTC

v_call: TRBV28
d_call: -
clone_size: few
j_call: TRBJ2-7
cdr3_aa: CASSAGRSDYEQYF
cdr3_nt: TGTGCCAGCAGCGCGGGGCGGAGTGACTACGAGCAGTACTTC

v_call: TRBV9
d_call: -
clone_size: -
j_call: TRBJ2-1
cdr3_aa: CASSVHEGSPSYNEQFF
cdr3_nt: TGTGCCAGCAGCGTACACGAAGGTTCTCCCTCCTACAATGAGCAGTTCTTC

v_call: TRBV20-1
d_call: -
clone_size: once
j_call: TRBJ2-1
cdr3_aa: CSARDALLGVYNEQFF
cdr3_nt: TGCAGTGCTAGAGATGCCCTGCTAGGGGTCTACAATGAGCAGTTCTTC

v_call: TRBV29-1
d_call: TRBD1
clone_size: few
j_call: TRBJ2-1
cdr3_aa: CSSWDRGSYNEQFF
cdr3_nt: TGCAGCTCATGGGACAGGGGATCCTACAATGAGCAGTTCTTC

v_call: TRBV6-1
d_call: -
clone_size: few
j_call: TRBJ1-1
cdr3_aa: CASSDRDTNTEAFF
cdr3_nt: TGTGCCAGCAGTGACCGGGACACGAACACTGAAGCTTTCTTT

v_call: TRBV7-2
d_call: -
clone_size: many
j_call: TRBJ2-3
cdr3_aa: CASSNPIGGSTDTQYF
cdr3_nt: TGTGCCAGCAGCAATCCTATCGGAGGTAGCACAGATACGCAGTATTTT

v_call: TRBV13
d_call: TRBD1
clone_size: -
j_call: TRBJ2-1
cdr3_aa: CASSNREITGASYNEQFF
cdr3_nt: TGTGCCAGCAGCAATCGAGAAATAACAGGGGCCTCCTACAATGAGCAGTTCTTC

v_call: TRBV29-1
d_call: -
clone_size: -
j_call: TRBJ2-3
cdr3_aa: CSVEDRNTDTQYF
cdr3_nt: TGCAGCGTTGAAGATCGCAACACAGATACGCAGTATTTT

v_call: TRBV24-1
d_call: TRBD1
clone_size: -
j_call: TRBJ2-4
cdr3_aa: CATSEPPGQGFENIQYF
cdr3_nt: TGTGCCACCAGTGAGCCCCCGGGACAGGGGTTTGAGAACATTCAGTACTTC

v_call: TRBV11-2
d_call: TRBD1
clone_size: few
j_call: TRBJ1-3
cdr3_aa: CASSSDRGVNTIYF
cdr3_nt: TGTGCCAGCAGCTCTGACAGGGGGGTCAACACCATATATTTT

v_call: TRBV24-1
d_call: TRBD1
clone_size: -
j_call: TRBJ2-7
cdr3_aa: CATKRTGENEQYF
cdr3_nt: TGTGCCACTAAAAGGACAGGGGAAAACGAGCAGTACTTC

v_call: TRBV4-1
d_call: -
clone_size: -
j_call: TRBJ2-3
cdr3_aa: CASSQGGLERVDAQYF
cdr3_nt: TGCGCCAGCAGCCAAGGTGGGCTCGAACGGGTAGATGCGCAGTATTTT

v_call: TRBV3-1
d_call: -
clone_size: -
j_call: TRBJ2-2
cdr3_aa: CASSRGLGPGELFF
cdr3_nt: TGTGCCAGCAGCCGGGGGCTCGGTCCCGGGGAGCTGTTTTTT

v_call: TRBV29-1
d_call: -
clone_size: -
j_call: TRBJ2-5
cdr3_aa: CSVLWGVGAETQYF
cdr3_nt: TGCAGCGTTTTGTGGGGGGTTGGAGCGGAGACCCAGTACTTC

v_call: TRBV5-1
d_call: TRBD2
clone_size: -
j_call: TRBJ2-1
cdr3_aa: CASSLDLAGPRDEQFF
cdr3_nt: TGCGCCAGCAGCTTGGACCTAGCGGGGCCCAGAGACGAGCAGTTCTTC

v_call: TRBV4-3
d_call: TRBD2
clone_size: few
j_call: TRBJ2-2
cdr3_aa: CASSLVEREYGELFF
cdr3_nt: TGCGCCAGCAGCCTCGTCGAGCGGGAGTACGGGGAGCTGTTTTTT

v_call: TRBV19
d_call: TRBD1
clone_size: -
j_call: TRBJ1-5
cdr3_aa: CASSIGTGNQPQHF
cdr3_nt: TGTGCCAGTAGTATAGGGACAGGGAATCAGCCCCAGCATTTT

v_call: TRBV6-2/TRBV6-3
d_call: -
clone_size: few
j_call: TRBJ2-7
cdr3_aa: CASSYGQGPSYEQYF
cdr3_nt: TGTGCCAGCAGTTACGGGCAGGGACCCTCCTACGAGCAGTACTTC

v_call: TRBV20-1
d_call: -
clone_size: few
j_call: TRBJ2-5
cdr3_aa: CSASEITGFGETQYF
cdr3_nt: TGCAGTGCTAGTGAAATCACAGGGTTCGGGGAGACCCAGTACTTC

v_call: TRBV4-3
d_call: TRBD2
clone_size: -
j_call: TRBJ2-1
cdr3_aa: CASSQGDWGSGRLGNEQFF
cdr3_nt: TGCGCCAGCAGCCAAGGGGATTGGGGGAGCGGGAGACTAGGCAATGAGCAGTTCTTC

v_call: TRBV27
d_call: TRBD1
clone_size: -
j_call: TRBJ2-1
cdr3_aa: CASSFGTGFSLSEQFF
cdr3_nt: TGTGCCAGCAGTTTCGGGACAGGGTTTTCATTAAGTGAGCAGTTCTTC

v_call: TRBV7-3
d_call: -
clone_size: -
j_call: TRBJ2-7
cdr3_aa: CASSRDQNYEQYF
cdr3_nt: TGTGCCAGCAGCCGGGACCAGAACTACGAGCAGTACTTC

v_call: TRBV11-2
d_call: -
clone_size: -
j_call: TRBJ2-7
cdr3_aa: CASSLEMSRTGTYEQYF
cdr3_nt: TGTGCCAGCAGCTTAGAAATGAGCCGGACGGGGACCTACGAGCAGTACTTC

v_call: TRBV4-3
d_call: -
clone_size: -
j_call: TRBJ2-1
cdr3_aa: CASSRGDGTFNEQFF
cdr3_nt: TGCGCCAGCAGCCGGGGCGACGGGACTTTCAATGAGCAGTTCTTC

v_call: TRBV29-1
d_call: TRBD1
clone_size: many
j_call: TRBJ1-5
cdr3_aa: CSAMTGEGQPQHF
cdr3_nt: TGCAGCGCTATGACAGGGGAGGGTCAGCCCCAGCATTTT

v_call: TRBV6-2/TRBV6-3
d_call: -
clone_size: -
j_call: TRBJ2-7
cdr3_aa: CASSYSGAPVYEQYF
cdr3_nt: TGTGCCAGCAGTTACTCGGGGGCCCCAGTGTACGAGCAGTACTTC

v_call: TRBV5-6
d_call: -
clone_size: -
j_call: TRBJ2-2
cdr3_aa: CASSLVRADTGELFF
cdr3_nt: TGTGCCAGCAGCTTGGTACGGGCCGACACCGGGGAGCTGTTTTTT

v_call: TRBV28
d_call: -
clone_size: -
j_call: TRBJ2-1
cdr3_aa: CASSLAGLGEQFF
cdr3_nt: TGTGCCAGCAGTTTGGCGGGGCTTGGTGAGCAGTTCTTC